This entry describes one T cell receptor (beta chain). The entry originates in a study of control samples from healthy donors and cancer patients. This CDR3 comprises 11 residues. Germline loops: CDR1 LNHDA, CDR2 SQIVND (reference sequence). The ends were cut back, 8 bases at V and 6 bases at J, with 8 bases in the middle. Measured with immunoSEQ multiplex PCR; TCRdb has only the in-frame clones, and not every one. The data show 130,000 or so clones, about 93% seen once. The V call is TRBV19, the J call TRBJ2-1; D perhaps matches TRBD2 (5 bases). Sequenced sample: PBMCs. The sequence came from a man in his 60s with colorectal cancer. The CDR3 sequence: CASRGVNEQFF. CDR3 nucleotides: TGTGCCAGTCGGGGTGTCAATGAGCAGTTCTTC.